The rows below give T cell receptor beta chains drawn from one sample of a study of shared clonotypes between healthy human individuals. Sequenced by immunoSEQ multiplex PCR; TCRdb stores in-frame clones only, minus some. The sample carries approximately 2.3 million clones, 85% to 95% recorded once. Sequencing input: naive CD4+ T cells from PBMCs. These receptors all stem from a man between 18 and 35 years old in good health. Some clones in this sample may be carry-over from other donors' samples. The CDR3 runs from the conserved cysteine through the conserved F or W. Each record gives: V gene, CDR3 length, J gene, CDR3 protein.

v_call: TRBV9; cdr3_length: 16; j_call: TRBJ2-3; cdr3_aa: CASSAYPTPGTDTQYF
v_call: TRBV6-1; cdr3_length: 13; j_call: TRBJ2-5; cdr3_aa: CASSGPGVETQYF
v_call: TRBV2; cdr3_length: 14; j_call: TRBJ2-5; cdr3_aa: CASRASGSTETQYF
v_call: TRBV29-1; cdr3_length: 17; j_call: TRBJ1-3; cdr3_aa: CSVSGPKTAYSGNTIYF
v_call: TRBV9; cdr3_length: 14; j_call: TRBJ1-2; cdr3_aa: CASSAQLGGYGYTF
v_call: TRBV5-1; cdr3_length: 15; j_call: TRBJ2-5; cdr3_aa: CASSLPGQGQETQYF
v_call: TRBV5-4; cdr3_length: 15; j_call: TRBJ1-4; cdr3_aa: CASSGGVATNEKLFF
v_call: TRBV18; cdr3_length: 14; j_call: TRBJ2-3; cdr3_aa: CASQWAEPVDTQYF
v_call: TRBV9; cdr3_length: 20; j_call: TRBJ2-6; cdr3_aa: CASSPTFPSPGAGGANVLTF
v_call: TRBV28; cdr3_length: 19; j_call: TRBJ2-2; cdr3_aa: CASTITAGWGPRNTGELFF
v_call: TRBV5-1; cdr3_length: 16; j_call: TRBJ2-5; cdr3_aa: CASSPRDWSFAETQYF
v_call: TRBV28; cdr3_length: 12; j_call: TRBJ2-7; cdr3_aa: CASSLTGYEQYF
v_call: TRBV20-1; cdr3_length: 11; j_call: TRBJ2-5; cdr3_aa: CSARDLAYLHF
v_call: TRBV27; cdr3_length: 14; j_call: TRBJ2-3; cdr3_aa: CASRSSGRPDTQYF